The clone carrying this T cell receptor (beta chain) was seen more than once but under ten times. V was shortened by 5 bases and J by 6 bases, with 19 bases between the two germline ends. Germline lookup yields CDR1 SGHVS and CDR2 FNYEAQ. The length of the CDR3 is 16 residues. The data were taken from a study of CD8+ T cells in alopecia areata. As the sequencing template, cDNA was produced by extracting RNA and reverse transcribing it. The table came from immunoSEQ multiplex PCR; TCRdb's copy has only in-frame clones and leaves some out. This table holds about 180,000 clones, roughly 63% found once. Sequencing was performed on CD4+ T cells sorted from blood, taken at week 0. The V call is TRBV7-6, the J call TRBJ1-4; D may be TRBD1 (6 bases). The clonotype originates from a human donor with alopecia areata. The DNA for the CDR3 is TGTGCCAGCAGCCCCCTGGGGCGGGGGACACATGAAAAACTGTTTTTT. Its translation is CASSPLGRGTHEKLFF. Complete variable domain (other parts from reference TRBV7-6 and TRBJ1-4): GAGVSQSPRYKVTKRGQDVALRCDPISGHVSLYWYRQALGQGPEFLTYFNYEAQQDKSGLPNDRFSAERPEGSISTLTIQRTEQRDSAMYRCASSPLGRGTHEKLFFGSGTQLSVL.